This entry is about one T cell receptor beta chain. The sample belongs to a study of blood T cell repertoires in COVID-19. Germline V gene sequence: CDR1 MNHEY, CDR2 SMNVEV (reference sequence). V was clipped by 4 bases and J by 2 bases; unmatched bases: 11. The CDR3 is 18 amino acids. Assay: immunoSEQ multiplex PCR; the TCRdb copy retains only in-frame clones and omits some. The table has about 150,000 clones, around 84% seen once; the top ten hold about 2.6%. Sequenced input: peripheral blood. This TCR came from a human donor with acute or convalescent COVID-19. The donor label of this sample is uncertain. The V call is TRBV27, the J call TRBJ2-3; 11 bases agree with TRBD2. The CDR3 nucleotides read TGTGCCAGCAGTTCCCCTAGCGGGGGGCATGGATACACAGATACGCAGTATTTT. It encodes CASSSPSGGHGYTDTQYF.